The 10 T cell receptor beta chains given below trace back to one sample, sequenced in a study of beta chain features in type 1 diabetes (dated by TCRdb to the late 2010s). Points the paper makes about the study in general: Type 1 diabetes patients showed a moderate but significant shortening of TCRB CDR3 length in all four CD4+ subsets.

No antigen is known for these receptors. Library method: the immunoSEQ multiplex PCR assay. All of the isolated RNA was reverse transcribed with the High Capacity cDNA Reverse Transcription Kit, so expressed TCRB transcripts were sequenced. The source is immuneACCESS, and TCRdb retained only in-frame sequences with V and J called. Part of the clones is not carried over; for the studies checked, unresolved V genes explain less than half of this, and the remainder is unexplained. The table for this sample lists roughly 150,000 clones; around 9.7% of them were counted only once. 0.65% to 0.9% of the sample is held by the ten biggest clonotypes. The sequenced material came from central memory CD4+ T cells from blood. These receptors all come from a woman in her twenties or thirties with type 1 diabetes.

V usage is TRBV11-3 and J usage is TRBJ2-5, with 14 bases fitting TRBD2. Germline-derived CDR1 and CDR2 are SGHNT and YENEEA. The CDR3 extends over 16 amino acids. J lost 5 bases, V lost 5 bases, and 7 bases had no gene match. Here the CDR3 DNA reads TGTGCCAGCAGCCAATGGGGGACTAGCGGGAGCGAGACCCAGTACTTC. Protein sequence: CASSQWGTSGSETQYF. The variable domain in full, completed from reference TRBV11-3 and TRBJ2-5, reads EAGVVQSPRYKIIEKKQPVAFWCNPISGHNTLYWYLQNLGQGPELLIRYENEEAVDDSQLPKDRFSAERLKGVDSTLKIQPAELGDSAVYLCASSQWGTSGSETQYFGPGTRLLVL.

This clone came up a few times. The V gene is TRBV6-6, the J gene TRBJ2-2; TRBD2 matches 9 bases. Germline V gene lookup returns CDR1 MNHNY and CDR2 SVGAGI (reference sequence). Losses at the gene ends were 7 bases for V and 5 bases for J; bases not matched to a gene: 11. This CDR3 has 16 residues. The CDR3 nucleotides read TGTGCCAGCAACTTCCGTAGCGGGAGTGGGACCGGGGAGCTGTTTTTT. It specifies CASNFRSGSGTGELFF.

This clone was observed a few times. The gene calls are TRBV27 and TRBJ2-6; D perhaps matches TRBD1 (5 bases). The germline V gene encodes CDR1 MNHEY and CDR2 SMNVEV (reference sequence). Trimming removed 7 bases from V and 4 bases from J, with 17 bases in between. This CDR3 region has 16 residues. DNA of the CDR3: TGTGCCAGCACTAACAGATCAGGGTCCGGGGCCAACGTCCTGACTTTC. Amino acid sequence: CASTNRSGSGANVLTF. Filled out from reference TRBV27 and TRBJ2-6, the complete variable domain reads EAQVTQNPRYLITVTGKKLTVTCSQNMNHEYMSWYRQDPGLGLRQIYYSMNVEVTDKGDVPEGYKVSRKEKRNFPLILESPSPNQTSLYFCASTNRSGSGANVLTFGAGSRLTVL.

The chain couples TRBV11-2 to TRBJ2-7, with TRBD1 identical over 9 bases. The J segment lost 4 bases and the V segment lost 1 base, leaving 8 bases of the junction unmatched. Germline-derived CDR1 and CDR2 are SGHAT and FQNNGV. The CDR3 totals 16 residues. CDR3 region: CASSLGGGTGSYEQYF. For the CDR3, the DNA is TGTGCCAGCAGCTTAGGGGGAGGGACAGGGAGTTACGAGCAGTACTTC.

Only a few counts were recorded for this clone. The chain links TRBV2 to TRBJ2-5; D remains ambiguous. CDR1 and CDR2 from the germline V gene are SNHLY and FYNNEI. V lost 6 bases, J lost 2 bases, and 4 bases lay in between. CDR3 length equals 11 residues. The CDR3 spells CASRTQETQYF. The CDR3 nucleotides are TGTGCCAGCAGGACTCAAGAGACCCAGTACTTC.

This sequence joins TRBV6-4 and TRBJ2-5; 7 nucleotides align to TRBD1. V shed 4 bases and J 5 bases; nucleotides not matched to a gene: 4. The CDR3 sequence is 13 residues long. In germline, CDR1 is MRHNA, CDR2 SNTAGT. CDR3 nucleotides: TGTGCCAGCAGTGCTACGACAGGGGAGACCCAGTACTTC. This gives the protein CASSATTGETQYF.

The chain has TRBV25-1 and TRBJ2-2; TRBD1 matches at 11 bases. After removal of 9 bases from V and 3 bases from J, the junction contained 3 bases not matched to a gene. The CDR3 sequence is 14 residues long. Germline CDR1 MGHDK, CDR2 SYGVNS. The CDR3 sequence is CASTGQGDTGELFF. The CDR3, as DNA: TGTGCCAGTACGGGACAGGGGGACACCGGGGAGCTGTTTTTT.

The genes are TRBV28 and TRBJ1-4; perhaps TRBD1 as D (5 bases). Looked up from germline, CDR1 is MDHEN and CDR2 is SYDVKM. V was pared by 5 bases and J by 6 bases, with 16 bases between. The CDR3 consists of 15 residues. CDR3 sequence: CASSGGRRVDEKLFF. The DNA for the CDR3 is TGTGCCAGCAGTGGTGGGCGCAGGGTCGATGAAAAACTGTTTTTT.

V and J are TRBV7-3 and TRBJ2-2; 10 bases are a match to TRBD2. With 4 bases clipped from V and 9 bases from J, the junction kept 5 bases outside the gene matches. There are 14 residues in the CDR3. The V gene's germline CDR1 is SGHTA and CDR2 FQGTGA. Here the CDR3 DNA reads TGTGCCAGCAGCTCCTCTAGCGGGAGCAGGGAGCTGTTTTTT. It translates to CASSSSSGSRELFF.

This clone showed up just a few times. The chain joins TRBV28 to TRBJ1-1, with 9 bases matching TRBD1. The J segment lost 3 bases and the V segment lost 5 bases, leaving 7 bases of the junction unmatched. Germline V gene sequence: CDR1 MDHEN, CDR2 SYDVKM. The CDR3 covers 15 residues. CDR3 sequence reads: CASSPPTGGYTEAFF. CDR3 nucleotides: TGTGCCAGCAGTCCACCCACAGGGGGCTACACTGAAGCTTTCTTT.